These T cell receptor beta chains were read from a single sample in a study of CD8 T cells in ankylosing spondylitis. TCRdb re-derived calls from the 5' RACE reads in MiXCR, one entry per CDR3 protein. Of about 400,000 distinct CDR3 sequences listed, around 20% are singletons. The sequenced material came from blood, either unsorted or a sorted T cell fraction (not recorded which). These receptors were taken from a male donor with ankylosing spondylitis or in good health (not recorded which). Each CDR3 is given with its conserved first and last residue. The order of the fields is D gene, clone size, V gene, J gene, CDR3 DNA, CDR3 protein. A D gene is named only where the DNA matches it firmly. The size field is filled for only some rows; it gives once, few, many or a size class.

NA	NA	TRBV28	TRBJ2-5	TGTGCCACATGTGGGATTCCAAATCAAGAGACCCAGTACTTC	CATCGIPNQETQYF
TRBD1	few	TRBV6-5	TRBJ2-1	TGTGCCAGCAGTTCGGACAGGAGTGAGCAGTTCTTC	CASSSDRSEQFF
NA	few	TRBV12-3/TRBV12-4	TRBJ2-5	TGTGCCAGCAGTCCGTTGGGGTTGAGGGCCCAGTACTTC	CASSPLGLRAQYF
NA	many	TRBV29-1	TRBJ2-3	TGCAGCGTTGAAGGGGTCCCCTCTGAGCAGTATTTT	CSVEGVPSEQYF
TRBD2	NA	TRBV12-3/TRBV12-4	TRBJ2-7	TGTGCCAGCAGTTTCGGGGGGGCCGTTTACGAGCAGTACTTC	CASSFGGAVYEQYF
NA	few	TRBV14	TRBJ2-7	TGTGCCAGCAGCCAAGATCCCGGGGGCGAGCAGTACTTC	CASSQDPGGEQYF
NA	NA	TRBV2	TRBJ1-1	TGTGCCAGCGCCCGAGGGATGAACACTGAAGCTTTCTTT	CASARGMNTEAFF
NA	NA	TRBV4-1	TRBJ1-1	TGCGCCAGCAGCCAAACAGCGGGGGACACTGAAGCTTTCTTT	CASSQTAGDTEAFF
NA	NA	TRBV27	TRBJ2-1	TGTGCCAGCAGTTTACCTGGACAGCCCTACAATGAGCAGTTCTTC	CASSLPGQPYNEQFF
TRBD1	few	TRBV10-3	TRBJ1-2	TGTGCCATCAGCGACAGGGGGCGCGACAATGGCTACACCTTC	CAISDRGRDNGYTF